This entry is about one TCR beta chain. Its specificity is not known. Sequencing relied on a cDNA template that was reverse transcribed from extracted RNA. Only in-frame clones appear in the TCRdb table, and some are missing; sequencing was by immunoSEQ multiplex PCR. The table lists some 120,000 clones, roughly 61% of them singletons, with about 4.9% in the top ten. The ends lost 6 bases at V and 1 base at J; junction bases unmatched: 6. Germline V gene data show CDR1 as MNHEY and CDR2 as SMNVEV (reference sequence). The CDR3 spans 15 residues. The data belong to a study of CD8+ T cells in alopecia areata. Study overall: Treated patients were given 5 to 10 mg oral tofacitinib twice daily.

Broader study findings: It was lesional scalp, especially alopecia totalis/universalis, that showed higher clonality than normal scalp.

The J gene is TRBJ2-1, the V gene TRBV27, with TRBD1 matching 7 bases. Sequenced material: CD4+ T cells sorted from blood, taken at week 0. The receptor was isolated from a human donor with alopecia areata. This CDR3 reads CASSVRGLSYNEQFF. CDR3 bases: TGTGCCAGCAGCGTCAGGGGGTTATCCTACAATGAGCAGTTCTTC.